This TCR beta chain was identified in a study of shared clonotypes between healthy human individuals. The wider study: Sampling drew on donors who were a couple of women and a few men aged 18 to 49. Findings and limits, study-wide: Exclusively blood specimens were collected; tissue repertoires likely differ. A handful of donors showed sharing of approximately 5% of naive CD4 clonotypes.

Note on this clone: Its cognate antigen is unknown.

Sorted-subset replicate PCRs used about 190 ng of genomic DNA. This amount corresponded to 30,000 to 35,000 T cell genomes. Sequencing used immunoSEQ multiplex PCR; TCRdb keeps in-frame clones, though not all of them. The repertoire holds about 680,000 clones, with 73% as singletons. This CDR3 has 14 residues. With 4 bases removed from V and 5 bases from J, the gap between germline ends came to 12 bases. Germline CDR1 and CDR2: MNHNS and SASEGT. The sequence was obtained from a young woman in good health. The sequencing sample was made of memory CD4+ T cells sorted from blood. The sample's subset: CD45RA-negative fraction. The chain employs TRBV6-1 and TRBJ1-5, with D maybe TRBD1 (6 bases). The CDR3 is CASSGGGTYQPQHF. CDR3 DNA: TGTGCCAGCAGTGGGGGGGGCACGTATCAGCCCCAGCATTTT.